Listed here are 31 T cell receptor beta chains from one sample, sequenced in a study of CD8 T cells in ankylosing spondylitis. Their antigen targets remain unknown. MiXCR was run by TCRdb on the 5' RACE reads, yielding one entry per CDR3 protein. This sample carries hundreds of thousands of distinct CDR3 sequences, 12% of them seen once, and the ten largest clones take roughly 0.51%. Study-level findings and limits: Within ankylosing spondylitis blood, a TCR beta motif made up of several highly homologous variants appeared to be characteristic.

Material: blood, either unsorted or a sorted T cell fraction (not recorded which). The source is a male donor with ankylosing spondylitis.

Concerning this clonotype: Being one base from a much bigger clone, this may be a read error. J is TRBJ1-2 and V is TRBV5-1; maybe TRBD1 (6 bases). Germline CDR1 is SGHRS and CDR2 is YFSETQ. The CDR3 totals 13 residues. The CDR3 here is CARSFVQGYGYTF. CDR3 nucleotides: TGCGCCAGAAGCTTCGTACAGGGTTATGGCTACACCTTC.

This clonotype was seen at least ten times. The chain carries TRBV15 and TRBJ2-5, with D possibly TRBD1 on 5 matching bases. The CDR3 length is 14 residues. Germline V gives CDR1 LNHNV, CDR2 YYDKDF (reference sequence). V lost 0 bases to trimming and J lost 7 bases, with 12 bases between them. The CDR3 coding sequence is TGTGCCACCAGCAGAGATCTCGTAACAGGGACCCAGTACTTC. Translation gives CATSRDLVTGTQYF. Using reference TRBV15 and TRBJ2-5 for the parts outside the CDR3, the full variable domain is DAMVIQNPRYQVTQFGKPVTLSCSQTLNHNVMYWYQQKSSQAPKLLFHYYDKDFNNEADTPDNFQSRRPNTSFCFLDIRSPGLGDTAMYLCATSRDLVTGTQYFGPGTRLLVL.

The chain couples TRBV9 to TRBJ2-1; tentative D call: TRBD2 (6 bases). With 0 bases removed from V and 0 bases from J, the gap between germline ends came to 10 bases. Germline V CDR1 and CDR2: SGDLS, YYNGEE. The CDR3 contains 16 residues. CDR3 nucleotide sequence: TGTGCCAGCAGCGTAGTAGCGGAGTCCTCCTACAATGAGCAGTTCTTC. This encodes CASSVVAESSYNEQFF.

This clonotype was seen a handful of times. V is TRBV20-1 and J is TRBJ2-3, with 9 bases fitting TRBD2. The CDR3 consists of 15 residues. V lost 5 bases, J lost 4 bases, and 10 bases stayed unmatched. Germline-derived CDR1 and CDR2 are DFQATT and SNEGSKA (reference sequence). Here the CDR3 reads CSAPLRSGSPDTQYF. The DNA for the CDR3 is TGCAGTGCTCCGTTACGTAGCGGGAGCCCAGATACGCAGTATTTT.

This clonotype was found many times. The rearrangement uses TRBV29-1 and TRBJ2-1; D is possibly TRBD2 (6 bases). The CDR3 length is 13 residues. Trimming shortened V by 4 bases and J by 6 bases, and 13 bases separated the two germline ends. Germline V gene data show CDR1 as SQVTM and CDR2 as ANQGSEA. CDR3: CSVAEGDTNEQFF. The CDR3 nucleotides read TGCAGCGTTGCGGAGGGCGATACCAATGAGCAGTTCTTC.

This clonotype was detected only a few times. The genes are TRBV27 and TRBJ2-3, with 10 nucleotides matching TRBD2. In germline, CDR1 is MNHEY, CDR2 SMNVEV (reference sequence). The CDR3 is made up of 15 amino acids. With 5 bases clipped from V and 6 bases from J, the junction kept 8 bases outside the gene matches. CDR3 residues: CASSRASGGGDTQYF. In nucleotides, the CDR3 is TGTGCCAGCAGTAGGGCTAGCGGGGGCGGGGATACGCAGTATTTT.

This clonotype was seen many times. The J gene is TRBJ2-7, the V gene TRBV20-1; the D gene is possibly TRBD2 (6 bases). This CDR3 is 13 amino acids long. Trimming stripped 6 bases from V and 6 bases from J, with 18 bases between. The germline V gene has CDR1 DFQATT and CDR2 SNEGSKA (reference sequence). The CDR3 coding sequence is TGCAGTGCGGAGGGATTCGCCCTGGGCGAGCAGTACTTC. This gives the protein CSAEGFALGEQYF.

The sample holds many counts of this clonotype. The chain uses TRBV10-3 and TRBJ1-4; a weak D match, TRBD1 (6 bases). Per germline, CDR1 ENHRY and CDR2 SYGVKD. With 4 bases removed from V and 15 bases from J, the gap between germline ends came to 12 bases. This CDR3 contains 11 residues. The CDR3 DNA sequence: TGTGCCATCAGTGGGGGGGCTGGAGTGTTTTTT. It specifies CAISGGAGVFF.

This clonotype has ten or more counts. The J gene is TRBJ1-1, the V gene TRBV7-2; maybe TRBD1 (5 bases). The V gene lost 5 bases and the J gene lost 4 bases, with 14 bases spanning the gap. CDR3 length equals 14 residues. Germline CDR1 and CDR2: SGHTA and FQGNSA. CDR3 DNA: TGTGCCAGCAGCCGACACCGGGGGTTCACTGAAGCTTTCTTT. It specifies CASSRHRGFTEAFF. The variable domain in full, with the rest retrieved from reference TRBV7-2 and TRBJ1-1, is GAGVSQSPSNKVTEKGKDVELRCDPISGHTALYWYRQSLGQGLEFLIYFQGNSAPDKSGLPSDRFSAERTGGSVSTLTIQRTQQEDSAVYLCASSRHRGFTEAFFGQGTRLTVV.

The V gene is TRBV5-1, the J gene TRBJ1-1; D not certain. The germline V gene encodes CDR1 SGHRS and CDR2 YFSETQ. The V and J ends lost 8 bases and 7 bases respectively, with 12 bases between them. The CDR3 runs to 11 residues. This CDR3 reads CASHTELEAFF. Here the CDR3 DNA reads TGCGCCAGTCACACGGAACTTGAAGCTTTCTTT.

The chain is built from TRBV20-1 and TRBJ1-1; the D is unclear. V was cut by 3 bases and J by 3 bases, with 11 bases left in between. The CDR3 has 13 amino acids. Germline CDR1 and CDR2: DFQATT and SNEGSKA (reference sequence). Written as DNA, the CDR3 is TGCAGTGCTAGCCTGGGAGTGTACACTGAAGCTTTCTTT. Its translation is CSASLGVYTEAFF.

The chain couples TRBV6-1 to TRBJ1-2, with 7 bases matching TRBD1. Per germline, CDR1 MNHNS and CDR2 SASEGT. CDR3 length equals 14 residues. The V gene end was trimmed by 5 bases and the J gene end by 8 bases; junction bases not matched to a gene: 11. Here the CDR3 reads CASSRDSERGGYTF. In DNA form, the CDR3 reads TGTGCCAGCAGTAGGGACAGCGAAAGGGGAGGCTACACCTTC.

In its sample, this clonotype was seen a few times. The chain combines TRBV7-6 with TRBJ2-5; possible D gene TRBD2, 6 bases. Trimming took 1 base from V and 0 from J, leaving 12 bases between them. Germline V gene sequence: CDR1 SGHVS, CDR2 FNYEAQ. The CDR3 runs to 16 residues. CDR3 bases: TGTGCCAGCAGCTTAGTGGCGGGAACGTACCAAGAGACCCAGTACTTC. This sequence encodes CASSLVAGTYQETQYF.

This clonotype was counted only a few times. This chain uses TRBV12-3 or TRBV12-4 with TRBJ2-7, with D perhaps TRBD2 (7 bases). V was clipped by 3 bases and J by 3 bases, with 15 bases between them. The CDR3 loop spans 15 amino acids. CDR3 nucleotide sequence: TGTGCCAGCAGTTTTTCGTGGGGGGGCAACTACGAGCAGTACTTC. It yields the protein CASSFSWGGNYEQYF.

The chain has TRBV4-3 and TRBJ1-2; D unclear. From germline, CDR1 is LGHNA and CDR2 YSLEER. V lost 1 base and J lost 8, with 14 bases in between. CDR3 size: 14 residues. The CDR3 DNA reads TGCGCCAGCAGCCAAGTCCCGGGAATGGGAGGCTACACCTTC. Translated: CASSQVPGMGGYTF.

V and J are TRBV5-1 and TRBJ2-2; perhaps TRBD1 as D (6 bases). CDR3 length: 17 residues. Germline V gives CDR1 SGHRS, CDR2 YFSETQ. Trimming removed 0 bases at V and 5 bases at J, with 17 bases between. The CDR3 DNA reads as TGCGCCAGCAGCTTGGCCAGTATGACAGGATGGACCGGGGAGCTGTTTTTT. It codes for CASSLASMTGWTGELFF.

In this sample, this clonotype turned up many times. The chain recombines TRBV9 with TRBJ2-3, with 10 positions matching TRBD2. J gave up 0 bases and V 4 bases, and 11 bases lay outside the gene matches. Germline-derived CDR1 and CDR2 are SGDLS and YYNGEE. CDR3 length: 18 residues. CDR3 region: CASSFGAGGPGSTDTQYF. In DNA form, the CDR3 reads TGTGCCAGCAGCTTTGGAGCGGGGGGGCCGGGAAGCACAGATACGCAGTATTTT.

In this sample, this clonotype turned up a few times. The chain uses TRBV5-1 and TRBJ2-1, with 11 nucleotides matching TRBD1. In germline, CDR1 is SGHRS, CDR2 YFSETQ. The CDR3 consists of 15 residues. Trimming removed 4 bases from V and 6 bases from J; junction bases left unmatched: 6. The CDR3 sequence is CASSLGQGAFNEQFF. CDR3 DNA: TGCGCCAGCAGCCTCGGACAGGGGGCGTTCAATGAGCAGTTCTTC. The full variable domain, in which reference TRBV5-1 and TRBJ2-1 provide the parts outside the CDR3, is KAGVTQTPRYLIKTRGQQVTLSCSPISGHRSVSWYQQTPGQGLQFLFEYFSETQRNKGNFPGRFSGRQFSNSRSEMNVSTLELGDSALYLCASSLGQGAFNEQFFGPGTRLTVL.

This clonotype appeared many times. This chain links TRBV20-1 with TRBJ2-7, with a possible D match to TRBD2 (5 bases). Trimming left V 4 bases short and J 4 bases short, with 17 bases between. Per the germline V gene, CDR1 is DFQATT and CDR2 is SNEGSKA (reference sequence). The CDR3 covers 14 residues. DNA for the CDR3: TGCAGTGCTACCCACGGTAGCGAAGGGTACGAGCAGTACTTC. Protein product: CSATHGSEGYEQYF.

This rearrangement joins TRBV29-1 to TRBJ1-2; possible D gene TRBD1, 6 bases. V was pared by 1 base and J by 4 bases, with 16 bases between. Germline CDR1 SQVTM, CDR2 ANQGSEA. This CDR3 contains 15 residues. The CDR3 loop is CSVEGVDKGGYGYTF. For the CDR3, the DNA is TGCAGCGTTGAAGGTGTGGACAAAGGGGGCTATGGCTACACCTTC.

The chain uses TRBV5-6 and TRBJ2-1, with TRBD2 matching 9 bases. CDR3 length: 16 residues. The germline V gene encodes CDR1 SGHDT and CDR2 YYEEEE. The junction had 8 bases not matched to a gene; V was cut back by 5 bases and J by 2 bases. The CDR3 DNA reads as TGTGCCAGCAGGGGAGTAGCGGGAGTGGCCTACAATGAGCAGTTCTTC. Amino acid sequence: CASRGVAGVAYNEQFF.

CDR3 sequence: CASSPLDSSPLHF. The DNA of the CDR3 is TGTGCCAGCAGCCCACTCGATTCTTCACCCCTCCACTTT. This chain links TRBV14 with TRBJ1-6; the D is unclear. The germline V and J ends were trimmed by 4 bases and 9 bases, with 10 bases remaining between them. This CDR3 is 13 amino acids long. Per the germline V gene, CDR1 is SGHDN and CDR2 is FVKESK. Drawing the rest from reference TRBV14 and TRBJ1-6, the complete variable domain is EAGVTQFPSHSVIEKGQTVTLRCDPISGHDNLYWYRRVMGKEIKFLLHFVKESKQDESGMPNNRFLAERTGGTYSTLKVQPAELEDSGVYFCASSPLDSSPLHFGNGTRLTVT.

This clonotype was recorded many times. The genes are TRBV12-3 or TRBV12-4 and TRBJ2-1; TRBD2 agrees at 11 bases. This CDR3 has 15 residues. With V trimmed by 6 bases and J by 13 bases, 14 bases remained unmatched. The CDR3 reads CASRRGLADERGQFF. CDR3 DNA: TGTGCCAGCAGACGGGGACTAGCGGATGAACGGGGCCAGTTCTTC.

This clonotype was seen a single time. The V gene is TRBV4-2, the J gene TRBJ2-7; either TRBD1 or TRBD2 may supply D (6 bases each). The CDR3 runs 15 residues. Germline V lookup: CDR1 LGHNA, CDR2 YNFKEQ. Trimming took off 3 bases at V and 2 bases at J, with 14 bases between the two ends. The CDR3 DNA reads TGTGCCAGCAGCCACCCTCGGGGGCGCCCCTACGAGCAGTACTTC. Its protein is CASSHPRGRPYEQYF.

The chain couples TRBV12-3 or TRBV12-4 to TRBJ2-6; TRBD1 agrees at 8 bases. The CDR3 consists of 17 residues. The trim removed 5 bases at V and 0 bases at J, leaving 6 bases unmatched. CDR3: CASSRGQVLSGANVLTF. The CDR3 DNA is TGTGCCAGCAGTCGGGGACAGGTCCTCTCTGGGGCCAACGTCCTGACTTTC.

This clonotype was seen a few times. This chain uses TRBV12-3 or TRBV12-4 with TRBJ1-3; no clear D. The CDR3 loop spans 15 amino acids. V dropped 2 bases and J dropped 4 bases, with 12 bases sitting between them. Here the CDR3 DNA reads TGTGCCAGCAGTTTAAGGAAACTCTGGGGAAACACCATATATTTT. This sequence encodes CASSLRKLWGNTIYF.

As to this clonotype: Possible read error: a much larger clone is one base away. This chain connects TRBV6-5 to TRBJ1-1; 7 nucleotides align to TRBD1. Germline CDR1 reads MNHEY; CDR2 reads SVGAGI. There are 15 residues in the CDR3. The trim removed 1 base at V and 0 bases at J, leaving 2 bases unmatched. The CDR3 DNA reads as TGTGCCAGCAGTTACTGGACAGGAATGAACACTGAAGCTTTCTTT. Translated, it gives CASSYWTGMNTEAFF.

This clonotype was counted many times. J is TRBJ2-1 and V is TRBV7-2; D perhaps matches TRBD1 (5 bases). Germline CDR1 and CDR2: SGHTA and FQGNSA. Trimming took 1 base from V and 6 from J, leaving 7 bases between them. This CDR3 spans 13 amino acids. The CDR3 nucleotides are TGTGCCAGCAGCTTAGAAAGGGGCAATGAGCAGTTCTTC. Residues: CASSLERGNEQFF.

This chain connects TRBV6-2 or TRBV6-3 to TRBJ2-1; TRBD2 agrees at 10 bases. Germline CDR1 reads MNHEY; CDR2 reads SVGEGT. The V and J ends lost 6 bases and 11 bases, in that order; junction bases with no gene match: 16. CDR3 length: 16 amino acids. CDR3 amino acids: CASSRPTSGIRWKQFF. CDR3 in DNA: TGTGCCAGCAGCCGTCCCACTAGCGGGATACGGTGGAAGCAGTTCTTC.

Worth noting for this clonotype: With a far larger clone one base away, a read error is the likely cause. This chain uses TRBV6-4 with TRBJ1-1, with no clear D. The V gene lost 6 bases and the J gene lost 1 base, with 9 bases spanning the gap. The CDR3 is 13 residues long. CDR1 is MRHNA and CDR2 is SNTAGT in the germline V gene. The CDR3 sequence: CASSRNGNTEAFF. The CDR3 DNA reads TGTGCCAGCAGCCGAAACGGGAACACTGAAGCTTTCTTT.

The rearrangement links TRBV20-1 to TRBJ2-5; D is possibly TRBD1 or TRBD2 (6 bases each). CDR1 and CDR2 (germline): DFQATT, SNEGSKA (reference sequence). The CDR3 runs to 14 residues. Between the trimmed V and J ends, which lost 0 bases and 6 bases, there was a span of 14 bases. In DNA form, the CDR3 reads TGCAGTGCTAGAGACCGGGGGCGGATACAGACCCAGTACTTC. Encoded protein: CSARDRGRIQTQYF.